The rows below give T cell receptor beta chains drawn from one sample of a study of T cell responses to AZD1222 COVID-19 vaccine. This table comes from immunoSEQ multiplex PCR, and its TCRdb copy is limited to in-frame clones, with some not included. The table has approximately 79,000 clones, about 83% seen once. Material: peripheral blood, obtained 28 days after the second AZD1222 dose. The receptors were gathered from an adult who received the AZD1222 COVID-19 vaccine. Each CDR3 is given with its conserved first and last residue. D genes are given only for firm matches. Clone size, where shown, is once, few, many, or a class for clones that have expanded.

J	D	size	V	CDR3	DNA
TRBJ1-2	-	-	TRBV7-9	CASRPDSANYGYTF	TGTGCCAGCAGACCTGACAGCGCTAACTATGGCTACACCTTC
TRBJ2-7	-	-	TRBV27	CASSLSLSSYEQYF	TGTGCCAGCAGTTTGTCGCTGAGCTCCTACGAGCAGTACTTC
TRBJ1-2	-	-	TRBV7-2	CASSLGLAGDGYTF	TGTGCCAGCAGCTTAGGCCTAGCTGGGGATGGCTACACCTTC
TRBJ1-2	TRBD1	-	TRBV27	CASRSVGQGYYGYTF	TGTGCCAGCAGAAGTGTGGGACAGGGATACTATGGCTACACCTTC
TRBJ1-2	-	-	TRBV18	CASSSTPLNGYTF	TGTGCCAGCTCATCCACCCCCCTGAATGGCTACACCTTC
TRBJ1-1	TRBD1	-	TRBV29-1	CSVRRTTGGNEAFF	TGCAGCGTACGCCGGACGACAGGGGGCAATGAAGCTTTCTTT
TRBJ2-7	TRBD2	once	TRBV6-2/TRBV6-3	CASSYSFYGGREGEQYF	TGTGCCAGCAGTTACTCGTTCTACGGCGGGAGGGAAGGTGAGCAGTACTTC
TRBJ2-1	-	-	TRBV27	CASSSRGLVDHEQFF	TGTGCCAGCAGTTCCCGGGGCCTGGTGGACCATGAGCAGTTCTTC
TRBJ2-2	-	-	TRBV19	CASTSGGELFF	TGTGCCAGTACCTCTGGCGGGGAGCTGTTTTTT
TRBJ2-2	-	-	TRBV6-6	CASTPRRVDTGELFF	TGTGCCAGCACCCCGCGAAGGGTTGATACCGGGGAGCTGTTTTTT
TRBJ1-4	TRBD1	-	TRBV7-9	CASSLEGTGSEKLFF	TGTGCCAGCAGCTTAGAGGGGACAGGGAGTGAAAAACTGTTTTTT
TRBJ2-1	-	-	TRBV4-1	CASSQVSGYNEQFF	TGCGCCAGCAGCCAAGTCTCGGGGTACAATGAGCAGTTCTTC
TRBJ1-1	-	-	TRBV28	CASVGTEAFF	TGTGCCTCGGTCGGCACTGAAGCTTTCTTT
TRBJ1-4	-	-	TRBV3-1/TRBV3-2	CASSQGLSNEKLFF	TGTGCCAGCAGCCAAGGGCTATCTAATGAAAAACTGTTTTTT
TRBJ2-1	-	-	TRBV19	CASSIGPLNEQFF	TGTGCCAGTAGTATAGGCCCACTAAATGAGCAGTTCTTC
TRBJ1-2	-	few	TRBV19	CASTTGTPRSSIYTF	TGTGCCAGTACCACCGGGACGCCGCGAAGTAGTATCTACACCTTC
TRBJ2-7	TRBD2	-	TRBV4-2	CASSQDWRRLAADEQYF	TGTGCCAGCAGCCAAGATTGGCGGAGACTAGCGGCAGACGAGCAGTACTTC
TRBJ2-7	-	-	TRBV7-9	CASSLTIGPGLTAYEQYF	TGTGCCAGCAGCTTAACCATTGGGCCGGGACTCACCGCCTACGAGCAGTACTTC
TRBJ1-2	-	once	TRBV4-1	CASSQGYGDGYTF	TGCGCCAGCAGCCAAGGGTATGGGGATGGCTACACCTTC
TRBJ1-5	-	-	TRBV19	CASSIGMDQPQHF	TGTGCCAGTAGTATCGGAATGGATCAGCCCCAGCATTTT
TRBJ2-3	-	-	TRBV19	CASSTEPGGTDTQYF	TGTGCCAGTAGTACCGAACCGGGAGGCACAGATACGCAGTATTTT
TRBJ1-5	-	few	TRBV4-2	CASSQDGGFNQPQHF	TGTGCCAGCAGCCAAGATGGAGGGTTTAATCAGCCCCAGCATTTT
TRBJ2-1	-	few	TRBV9	CASSLGPSGQFF	TGTGCCAGCAGCCTTGGACCTAGTGGGCAGTTCTTC
TRBJ1-2	TRBD1	-	TRBV19	CASSTDRGQYGYTF	TGTGCCAGTAGTACCGACAGGGGACAATATGGCTACACCTTC
TRBJ1-1	-	few	TRBV4-3	CASSQDRASRTEAFF	TGCGCCAGCAGCCAAGATAGGGCCTCCCGCACTGAAGCTTTCTTT
TRBJ1-1	-	-	TRBV19	CASSLLRPATEAFF	TGTGCCAGTAGTTTATTGAGGCCGGCTACTGAAGCTTTCTTT
TRBJ2-1	TRBD2	-	TRBV2	CASSERRETVDEQFF	TGTGCCAGCAGTGAGAGGCGGGAGACGGTCGATGAGCAGTTCTTC
TRBJ1-3	-	-	TRBV6-2/TRBV6-3	CASSSGFSGNTIYF	TGTGCCAGCAGTTCGGGGTTCTCTGGAAACACCATATATTTT
TRBJ1-2	-	-	TRBV30	CAWSTTNYGYTF	TGTGCCTGGAGTACAACTAACTATGGCTACACCTTC
TRBJ2-7	TRBD1	-	TRBV11-2	CASSLDRGTYEQYF	TGTGCCAGCAGCTTGGACAGGGGAACCTACGAGCAGTACTTC
TRBJ2-1	-	-	TRBV5-4	CASSLMGITLSNEQFF	TGTGCCAGCAGCTTGATGGGAATCACCCTCTCCAATGAGCAGTTCTTC
TRBJ1-4	-	-	TRBV7-2	CASSEQSSNEKLFF	TGTGCCAGCTCCGAACAGAGTAGTAATGAAAAACTGTTTTTT
TRBJ1-2	-	few	TRBV20-1	CSASQNGGYTF	TGCAGTGCTAGTCAGAACGGGGGCTACACCTTC
TRBJ2-3	TRBD1	-	TRBV5-4	CASSLGQGGPDTQYF	TGTGCCAGCAGTTTGGGACAGGGGGGACCAGATACGCAGTATTTT
TRBJ2-7	-	-	TRBV7-2	CASSSTYISSYEQYF	TGTGCCAGCAGCTCGACTTACATAAGCTCCTACGAGCAGTACTTC
TRBJ1-4	-	-	TRBV27	CASSFSQGGEKLFF	TGTGCCAGCAGTTTTTCACAGGGAGGTGAAAAACTGTTTTTT
TRBJ2-7	TRBD2	-	TRBV3-1/TRBV3-2	CASSPAGVSYEQYF	TGTGCCAGCAGCCCCGCGGGGGTGTCCTACGAGCAGTACTTC
TRBJ1-5	-	-	TRBV28	CASSLLVERGAVSNQPQHF	TGTGCCAGCAGTTTATTAGTCGAGAGAGGGGCAGTAAGCAATCAGCCCCAGCATTTT
TRBJ1-5	-	-	TRBV4-2	CASSQDRGGISSNQPQHF	TGTGCCAGCAGCCAAGATCGCGGGGGAATATCTAGCAATCAGCCCCAGCATTTT
TRBJ1-3	-	-	TRBV6-5	CASTTSARGNTIYF	TGTGCCAGCACTACATCAGCCCGGGGAAACACCATATATTTT
TRBJ2-3	TRBD1	-	TRBV5-4	CASSLRQGADTQYF	TGTGCCAGCAGCTTAAGACAGGGGGCAGATACGCAGTATTTT
TRBJ1-5	TRBD1	-	TRBV18	CASSPGTGVRNQPQHF	TGTGCCAGCTCGCCCGGGACAGGGGTCCGCAATCAGCCCCAGCATTTT
TRBJ2-1	-	-	TRBV12-3/TRBV12-4	CASSWGSVNEQFF	TGTGCCAGCAGTTGGGGTAGCGTAAATGAGCAGTTCTTC
TRBJ2-1	TRBD1	medium-sized	TRBV5-1	CASSVARTGGGSGEQFF	TGCGCCAGCAGCGTGGCCCGGACAGGGGGCGGCTCAGGTGAGCAGTTCTTC
TRBJ2-2	-	-	TRBV6-5	CASSYWQGRSTGELFF	TGTGCCAGCAGTTACTGGCAGGGGCGAAGTACCGGGGAGCTGTTTTTT
TRBJ1-1	-	once	TRBV4-1	CASSRQEGDTEAFF	TGCGCCAGCAGCAGACAGGAGGGGGACACTGAAGCTTTCTTT
TRBJ2-1	TRBD2	once	TRBV28	CASSLPGLAHYNEQFF	TGTGCCAGCAGTTTACCGGGACTAGCGCATTACAATGAGCAGTTCTTC
TRBJ1-5	-	-	TRBV6-2/TRBV6-3	CASSYSGGVGQPQHF	TGTGCCAGCAGTTACTCGGGCGGCGTGGGTCAGCCCCAGCATTTT
TRBJ2-2	-	-	TRBV27	CASSTAVPGGELFF	TGTGCCAGCAGTACGGCAGTTCCGGGCGGGGAGCTGTTTTTT
TRBJ1-1	TRBD1	-	TRBV18	CASSGQLNTEAFF	TGTGCCAGCTCGGGACAGTTGAACACTGAAGCTTTCTTT
TRBJ2-7	-	many	TRBV28	CASTRSDISYEQYF	TGTGCCAGCACGAGGAGCGATATCTCCTACGAGCAGTACTTC
TRBJ2-5	-	-	TRBV21-1	CASSKTTVGTGLQETQYF	TGTGCCAGCAGCAAAACCACCGTGGGGACAGGCCTCCAAGAGACCCAGTACTTC